These 2 T cell receptor beta chains share one sample of origin, sequenced in a study of blood T cell repertoires in COVID-19. Sequenced by immunoSEQ multiplex PCR; TCRdb stores in-frame clones only, minus some. The sample shows 65,000 to 85,000 clones, around 91% of them seen only once. The specimen was peripheral blood. The receptors stem from a human donor in a cohort sampled during active COVID-19.

This chain connects TRBV6-5 to TRBJ2-3, with 8 bases aligning to TRBD1. V dropped 0 bases and J dropped 2; count of bases not matched to a gene: 4. Germline CDR1 reads MNHEY; CDR2 reads SVGAGI. The CDR3 has 16 residues. CDR3 region: CASSYSYRGDTDTQYF. The CDR3 DNA reads TGTGCCAGCAGTTACTCCTACAGGGGGGACACAGATACGCAGTATTTT.

The chain has TRBV18 and TRBJ1-3; D call uncertain. V lost 3 bases, J lost 1 base, and 10 bases lay in between. Germline CDR1 and CDR2: KGHSH and LQKENI. The CDR3 is 15 residues long. The CDR3 loop is CASSPVIRSGNTIYF. The CDR3 region has the DNA TGTGCCAGCTCACCTGTTATCCGTTCTGGAAACACCATATATTTT.